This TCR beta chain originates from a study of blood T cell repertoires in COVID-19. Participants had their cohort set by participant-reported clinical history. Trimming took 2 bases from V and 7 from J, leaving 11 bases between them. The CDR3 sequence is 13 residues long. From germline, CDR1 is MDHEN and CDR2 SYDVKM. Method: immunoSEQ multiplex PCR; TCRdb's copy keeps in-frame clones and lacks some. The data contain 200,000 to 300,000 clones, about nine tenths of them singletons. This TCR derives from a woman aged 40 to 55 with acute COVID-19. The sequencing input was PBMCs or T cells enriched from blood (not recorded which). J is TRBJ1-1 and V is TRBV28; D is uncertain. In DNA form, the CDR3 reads TGTGCCAGCAGTTTACTGGTGACACATGAAGCTTTCTTT. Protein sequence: CASSLLVTHEAFF.